The clone carrying this T cell receptor (beta chain) was recorded a few times. The sample comes from a study of T-cell reconstitution after alpha-beta-depleted transplantation in children. The TCRbeta library incorporated unique molecular identifiers. TCRdb re-derived calls from the PCR reads in MiXCR, one entry per CDR3 protein. Found here are around 490,000 distinct CDR3 sequences, more than 9.5% of them singletons; the top ten hold 11% to 15%. Looked up from germline, CDR1 is SGHTA and CDR2 is FQGNSA. V lost 0 bases, J lost 4 bases, and 11 bases lay in between. The length of the CDR3 is 15 residues.

J is TRBJ2-3 and V is TRBV7-2, with D tentatively TRBD2 (6 bases). This specimen consisted of PBMCs, mostly from graft donor cells, obtained 180 days after TCRalphabeta/CD19-depleted stem cell transplant. This receptor was obtained from a female patient under 10 years old who had a stem cell transplant for aplastic anemia, so the T cells may come from the graft donor. The CDR3 sequence: CASSLAPGGADTQYF. The DNA for the CDR3 is TGTGCCAGCAGCTTAGCACCCGGAGGGGCAGATACGCAGTATTTT. Using reference TRBV7-2 and TRBJ2-3 for the parts outside the CDR3, the full variable domain is GAGVSQSPSNKVTEKGKDVELRCDPISGHTALYWYRQSLGQGLEFLIYFQGNSAPDKSGLPSDRFSAERTGGSVSTLTIQRTQQEDSAVYLCASSLAPGGADTQYFGPGTRLTVL.